The subject of this entry is one T cell receptor (beta chain). Its cognate antigen is unknown. The treatment: roughly 19 received Ad26.COV2.S at low or high dose, single or two shots; a few received placebo; per-sample allocation not given. All samples were drawn on day 63, counting from the first vaccine or placebo injection. At a Boston site, the person donating was an adult of 18-55 years. The shot given was an Ad26 vector that makes Wuhan-strain SARS-CoV-2 spike. This entry belongs to a study of Ad26.COV2.S vaccination and SARS-CoV-2 variants. About the research overall: Doses of Ad26.COV2.S were injected into muscle once or twice, 56 days apart.

Assay used: immunoSEQ multiplex PCR; TCRdb lists only in-frame clones, some missing. In the table there are hundreds of thousands of clones, around 87% of which are singletons. Study observations and caveats: Analytic work on TCR breadth and depth might have understated the full extent of total T cell responses.

The V segment lost 2 bases and the J segment 5 bases; nucleotides outside the gene matches: 6. Germline lookup yields CDR1 MNHEY and CDR2 SVGEGT. The CDR3 has 15 amino acids. The TCR was taken from a person aged 18-60 years who received the Ad26.COV2.S COVID-19 vaccine or a placebo. This specimen was peripheral blood, taken in a trial of Ad26.COV2.S vaccine versus placebo. The chain carries TRBV6-2 or TRBV6-3 and TRBJ2-5; 9 bases are a match to TRBD2. CDR3 DNA: TGTGCCAGCAGTTACGCTAGCGGGGCCTGGGAGACCCAGTACTTC. It codes for CASSYASGAWETQYF.